Below, 14 T cell receptor beta chains from the same sample are listed, as sequenced in a study of cytomegalovirus exposure and HLA in healthy donors. 60 Vbeta and 13 Jbeta primers were used in PCR. Using immunoSEQ multiplex PCR, the repertoire was profiled, and TCRdb retains in-frame clones only, with some absent. The table records over 100,000 clones, roughly four fifths of them present only once. The sequenced material came from PBMCs. The receptors derive from a man aged 25 to 40 in good health and CMV-seropositive.

The chain combines TRBV9 with TRBJ2-3; D is undetermined. CDR3 size: 11 residues. Germline V gene data show CDR1 as SGDLS and CDR2 as YYNGEE. The V gene lost 4 bases and the J gene lost 6 bases, with 6 bases spanning the gap. Here the CDR3 reads CASSPSDTQYF. CDR3 sequence (DNA): TGTGCCAGCAGCCCTTCGGATACGCAGTATTTT.

This chain joins TRBV6-1 and TRBJ2-5, with 11 positions matching TRBD2. Trimming took 7 bases from V and 4 from J; bases not matched to a gene: 5. Germline-derived CDR1 and CDR2 are MNHNS and SASEGT. This CDR3 is built from 14 residues. The CDR3 sequence is CASKLAGGPETQYF. The CDR3 DNA sequence: TGTGCCAGCAAGCTAGCGGGAGGTCCAGAGACCCAGTACTTC.

V gene TRBV6-6 combines with J gene TRBJ1-4; the D gene is possibly TRBD1 (5 bases). The CDR3 is 16 residues long. Germline V lookup: CDR1 MNHNY, CDR2 SVGAGI (reference sequence). V dropped 5 bases and J dropped 8 bases, with 21 bases sitting between them. This CDR3 reads CASSPIPGPGEEKLFF. The CDR3 DNA reads as TGTGCCAGCAGTCCAATACCGGGACCGGGAGAGGAAAAACTGTTTTTT.

The V call is TRBV18, the J call TRBJ2-2; TRBD1 might be the D (6 bases). V gave up 0 bases and J gave up 0 bases, with 11 bases separating them. Germline V gene sequence: CDR1 KGHSH, CDR2 LQKENI. This CDR3 has 17 residues. CDR3 sequence reads: CASSPPAGETNTGELFF. The CDR3 bases are TGTGCCAGCTCACCACCGGCAGGGGAGACGAACACCGGGGAGCTGTTTTTT.

V gene TRBV30 combines with J gene TRBJ2-5, with D perhaps assigned TRBD1 or TRBD2 (5 bases each). The DNA end is more similar to TRBJ2-7, so the J call may be wrong. The CDR3 runs 13 residues. The V gene's germline CDR1 is GTSNPN and CDR2 SVGIG (reference sequence). In DNA form, the CDR3 reads TGTGCCTGGACTGGACCTGGGGGCTACGAGCAGTACTTC. Amino acid sequence: CAWTGPGGYEQYF.

In regard to this clone: Other DNA sequences within the sample encode an identical CDR3. In DNA, the CDR3 is TGTGCCAGCAGCCTACAGGGGGAAGAGACCCAGTACTTC. As protein: CASSLQGEETQYF. The chain employs TRBV28 and TRBJ2-5; TRBD1 matches at 8 bases. The CDR3 has 13 residues. From germline, CDR1 is MDHEN and CDR2 SYDVKM. The J segment lost 3 bases and the V segment lost 6 bases, leaving 3 bases of the junction unmatched.

The gene calls are TRBV7-9 and TRBJ2-5, with TRBD2 matching over 7 bases. CDR3 size: 17 residues. V trimming: 5 bases; J trimming: 1 base; junction bases outside the gene matches: 13. The V gene's germline CDR1 is SEHNR and CDR2 FQNEAQ (reference sequence). CDR3 sequence: CASSPVRSSGSQETQYF. CDR3 coding DNA: TGTGCCAGCAGCCCGGTCCGGTCTAGCGGATCCCAAGAGACCCAGTACTTC.

This sequence joins TRBV4-1 and TRBJ2-5; TRBD1 matches at 7 bases. Germline V gene sequence: CDR1 MGHRA, CDR2 YSYEKL. V trimming: 5 bases; J trimming: 4 bases; junction bases outside the gene matches: 4. This CDR3 contains 13 residues. CDR3 DNA: TGCGCCAGCAGCATCCGGGACAGAGAGACCCAGTACTTC. It translates to CASSIRDRETQYF.

In its sample, this clone was seen once. The chain is built from TRBV18 and TRBJ1-3; D is unclear. Trimming cost V 0 bases and J 0 bases, with 9 bases left between them. The V gene's germline CDR1 is KGHSH and CDR2 LQKENI. The CDR3 length is 16 residues. The CDR3: CASSPPSGGSGNTIYF. CDR3 nucleotides: TGTGCCAGCTCACCACCGTCGGGAGGCTCTGGAAACACCATATATTTT.

This chain uses TRBV5-8 with TRBJ1-5, with 7 bases aligning to TRBD1. The CDR3 spans 15 residues. Looked up from germline, CDR1 is SGHTS and CDR2 is YDEGEE. Losses at the gene ends were 2 bases for V and 4 bases for J; bases not matched to a gene: 6. CDR3 residues: CASSFRDRVNQPQHF. The DNA for the CDR3 is TGTGCCAGCAGCTTCCGGGACAGAGTTAATCAGCCCCAGCATTTT.

The chain links TRBV5-6 to TRBJ2-2, with 7 bases lining up with TRBD2. The CDR3 is made up of 14 amino acids. Per the germline V gene, CDR1 is SGHDT and CDR2 is YYEEEE. J gave up 3 bases and V 3 bases, and 2 bases lay outside the gene matches. The CDR3 nucleotides are TGTGCCAGCAGCTCTAGCGGTTACACCGGGGAGCTGTTTTTT. Translated: CASSSSGYTGELFF.

The chain joins TRBV5-6 to TRBJ1-3; D possibly corresponds to TRBD1 (6 bases). V was trimmed by 1 base and J by 5 bases, leaving 19 bases between them. Per the germline V gene, CDR1 is SGHDT and CDR2 is YYEEEE. This CDR3 region has 17 residues. The CDR3 region is CASSLFRTAIERNTIYF. The CDR3 DNA reads as TGTGCCAGCAGCTTGTTTCGGACAGCAATAGAGAGAAACACCATATATTTT.

The count of this clone is one. This rearrangement joins TRBV19 to TRBJ2-2; perhaps TRBD1 as D (5 bases). V shed 8 bases and J shed 5 bases, with 15 bases lying between them. CDR1 and CDR2 (germline): LNHDA, SQIVND (reference sequence). The CDR3 totals 14 residues. CDR3: CASWGLGATGELFF. The DNA for the CDR3 is TGTGCCAGTTGGGGCCTAGGAGCGACCGGGGAGCTGTTTTTT. Filled out from reference TRBV19 and TRBJ2-2, the complete variable domain reads DGGITQSPKYLFRKEGQNVTLSCEQNLNHDAMYWYRQDPGQGLRLIYYSQIVNDFQKGDIAEGYSVSREKKESFPLTVTSAQKNPTAFYLCASWGLGATGELFFGEGSRLTVL.

V gene TRBV7-2 combines with J gene TRBJ2-7; a weak D match, TRBD1 (6 bases). The CDR3 sequence is 14 residues long. Looked up from germline, CDR1 is SGHTA and CDR2 is FQGNSA. V gave up 1 base and J gave up 6 bases, with 13 bases separating them. CDR3 residues: CASSLDRRGAEQYF. DNA of the CDR3: TGTGCCAGCAGCTTAGACCGCAGGGGTGCCGAGCAGTACTTC. The complete variable domain, with remaining parts taken from reference TRBV7-2 and TRBJ2-7, reads GAGVSQSPSNKVTEKGKDVELRCDPISGHTALYWYRQSLGQGLEFLIYFQGNSAPDKSGLPSDRFSAERTGGSVSTLTIQRTQQEDSAVYLCASSLDRRGAEQYFGPGTRLTVT.